The 30 T cell receptor beta chains reported below all come from one sample, sequenced in a study of shared clonotypes between healthy human individuals. Some clones are missing from TCRdb's copy, which holds only in-frame ones; the method was immunoSEQ multiplex PCR. The sample yields under 1,900,000 clones, 98% to 99% seen once. Sequences were obtained from naive CD4+ T cells sorted from blood. The subset here: CD45RA+ positively selected. These receptors originate from a young man in good health.

The rearrangement uses TRBV5-6 and TRBJ2-7; D not resolved. Trimming removed 2 bases at V and 4 bases at J, with 7 bases between. Germline assignment: CDR1 SGHDT and CDR2 YYEEEE. The CDR3 sequence is 12 residues long. Here the CDR3 DNA reads TGTGCCAGCAGCTTCTCAAGGTACGAGCAGTACTTC. Protein: CASSFSRYEQYF.

The count of this clone is one. This sequence joins TRBV25-1 and TRBJ2-7, with D tentatively TRBD2 (5 bases). This CDR3 is built from 13 residues. Germline V gives CDR1 MGHDK, CDR2 SYGVNS. Between the trimmed V and J ends, which lost 5 bases and 1 base, there was a span of 9 bases. The CDR3 DNA reads as TGTGCCAGCAGTAAAGGAGGATCCTACGAGCAGTACTTC. It specifies CASSKGGSYEQYF.

The chain couples TRBV27 to TRBJ2-7, with a possible D match to TRBD2 (6 bases). The length of the CDR3 is 14 residues. Looked up from germline, CDR1 is MNHEY and CDR2 is SMNVEV (reference sequence). V gave up 4 bases and J gave up 7 bases, with 17 bases separating them. CDR3 sequence reads: CASSSPEDRGEQYF. The CDR3 DNA reads as TGTGCCAGCAGTTCTCCGGAGGACCGGGGGGAGCAGTACTTC.

The chain joins TRBV15 to TRBJ2-1, with 9 bases that match TRBD2. This CDR3 contains 19 residues. From germline, CDR1 is LNHNV and CDR2 YYDKDF (reference sequence). V shed 0 bases, J shed 6 bases, and the junction held 15 bases outside the gene matches. The CDR3 spells CATSRDRLSAGGPFNEQFF. The DNA of the CDR3 is TGTGCCACCAGCAGAGATAGGTTGTCGGCGGGAGGGCCTTTCAATGAGCAGTTCTTC.

The J gene is TRBJ1-4, the V gene TRBV4-3; no firm D call. Germline V gives CDR1 LGHNA, CDR2 YSLEER. The V gene lost 0 bases and the J gene lost 7 bases, with 12 bases spanning the gap. The CDR3 runs to 15 residues. In nucleotides, the CDR3 is TGCGCCAGCAGCCAAGAGCGACGGCAGGCTGAAAAACTGTTTTTT. Translating gives CASSQERRQAEKLFF.

This chain connects TRBV5-1 to TRBJ2-7; possible D gene TRBD1, 6 bases. This CDR3 has 15 residues. V gave up 2 bases and J gave up 0 bases, with 12 bases separating them. Germline CDR1 is SGHRS and CDR2 is YFSETQ. DNA of the CDR3: TGCGCCAGCAGCTTCGCAGGGGATAACTCCTACGAGCAGTACTTC. Its translation: CASSFAGDNSYEQYF.

CDR3: CASSPLRDSRRGNEQFF. The CDR3 nucleotides read TGTGCCAGCTCACCGCTTAGGGACTCCCGCCGCGGGAATGAGCAGTTCTTC. The chain is built from TRBV18 and TRBJ2-1; D might be TRBD2 (6 bases). The V end lost 3 bases, the J end lost 7 bases, and 22 bases lay between the germline ends. This CDR3 has 17 amino acids. CDR1 is KGHSH and CDR2 is LQKENI in the germline V gene. Full variable domain (outside the CDR3, taken from reference TRBV18 and TRBJ2-1): NAGVMQNPRHLVRRRGQEARLRCSPMKGHSHVYWYRQLPEEGLKFMVYLQKENIIDESGMPKERFSAEFPKEGPSILRIQQVVRGDSAAYFCASSPLRDSRRGNEQFFGPGTRLTVL.

The chain recombines TRBV27 with TRBJ2-3, with D perhaps TRBD1 or TRBD2 (5 bases each). Trimming cost V 1 base and J 2 bases, with 13 bases left between them. This CDR3 is 16 amino acids long. Germline V gives CDR1 MNHEY, CDR2 SMNVEV (reference sequence). The CDR3 nucleotides read TGTGCCAGCAGTTTATTTTGGGGGAGAAACACAGATACGCAGTATTTT. Encoded protein: CASSLFWGRNTDTQYF.

The chain has TRBV9 and TRBJ2-1, with D hard to call. CDR3 size: 14 residues. Germline V gene lookup returns CDR1 SGDLS and CDR2 YYNGEE. Trimming pared 0 bases from V and 4 bases from J, leaving 8 bases between. CDR3 amino acids: CASSVELRYNEQFF. The CDR3 DNA follows: TGTGCCAGCAGCGTAGAACTTCGGTACAATGAGCAGTTCTTC.

The rearrangement uses TRBV7-2 and TRBJ1-1; 12 positions match TRBD1. Per germline, CDR1 SGHTA and CDR2 FQGNSA. The CDR3 loop spans 16 amino acids. V trimming: 4 bases; J trimming: 5 bases; junction bases outside the gene matches: 8. CDR3 DNA: TGTGCCAGCAGCTCGGAGGGACAGGGGGCTTGGACTGAAGCTTTCTTT. Encoded protein: CASSSEGQGAWTEAFF.

The chain uses TRBV7-2 and TRBJ1-2; TRBD1 might be the D (5 bases). This CDR3 region has 16 residues. The V end lost 1 base, the J end lost 4 bases, and 16 bases lay between the germline ends. Germline V gene lookup returns CDR1 SGHTA and CDR2 FQGNSA. The CDR3 DNA reads as TGTGCCAGCAGCTTAGATACAGGAGGGAGCCCCTATGGCTACACCTTC. Translated: CASSLDTGGSPYGYTF.

This chain links TRBV9 with TRBJ2-7; D call uncertain. V was shortened by 2 bases and J by 9 bases, with 18 bases between the two germline ends. CDR3 length equals 14 residues. The V gene's germline CDR1 is SGDLS and CDR2 YYNGEE. Written as DNA, the CDR3 is TGTGCCAGCAGCGTGGACCCCCATCTTGAGTGGCAGTACTTC. Translated: CASSVDPHLEWQYF.

The chain recombines TRBV21-1 with TRBJ2-3. TRBV21-1 is noted as a pseudogene. The CDR3 runs to 11 residues. CDR3: CASSSRNAQYF. CDR3 nucleotide sequence: TGTGCCAGCAGCAGTAGGAACGCGCAGTATTTT.

The V and J genes are TRBV19 and TRBJ1-1; D unresolved. Deletions cut 5 bases from V and 1 base from J, with 8 bases between. CDR1 LNHDA and CDR2 SQIVND come from the germline V gene (reference sequence). This CDR3 is 13 amino acids long. The CDR3 DNA follows: TGTGCCAGTAGTGAAACAGAGAACACTGAAGCTTTCTTT. Protein product: CASSETENTEAFF.

V usage is TRBV28 and J usage is TRBJ2-5, with D uncertain. Germline V gene data show CDR1 as MDHEN and CDR2 as SYDVKM. V lost 5 bases and J 1 base, leaving 11 bases between the germline ends. The CDR3 covers 14 residues. The CDR3 sequence is CASSGPIGQETQYF. DNA of the CDR3: TGTGCCAGCAGTGGCCCGATTGGCCAAGAGACCCAGTACTTC.

V gene TRBV18 combines with J gene TRBJ1-1; D is unresolved. Germline-derived CDR1 and CDR2 are KGHSH and LQKENI. This CDR3 contains 15 residues. With 2 bases removed from V and 5 bases from J, the gap between germline ends came to 15 bases. The CDR3 here is CASSPGPISLTEAFF. The CDR3 coding sequence is TGTGCCAGCTCACCAGGTCCAATTTCGTTAACTGAAGCTTTCTTT.

This chain links TRBV9 with TRBJ2-7; the match to TRBD1 covers 9 bases. The J segment lost 2 bases and the V segment lost 0 bases, leaving 6 bases of the junction unmatched. This CDR3 has 16 amino acids. Germline V CDR1 and CDR2: SGDLS, YYNGEE. The CDR3 loop reads CASSVGLGTGTYEQYF. DNA for the CDR3: TGTGCCAGCAGCGTAGGCCTAGGGACAGGGACCTACGAGCAGTACTTC.

The rearrangement joins TRBV28 to TRBJ2-7; 9 nucleotides line up with TRBD1. This CDR3 is 13 amino acids long. Per germline, CDR1 MDHEN and CDR2 SYDVKM. V lost 7 bases to trimming and J lost 5 bases; unmatched junction nucleotides: 6. The CDR3 DNA sequence: TGTGCCAGCATCGACAGGGGGTCCAACGAGCAGTACTTC. Its translation is CASIDRGSNEQYF. The whole variable domain, remainder taken from reference TRBV28 and TRBJ2-7, is DVKVTQSSRYLVKRTGEKVFLECVQDMDHENMFWYRQDPGLGLRLIYFSYDVKMKEKGDIPEGYSVSREKKERFSLILESASTNQTSMYLCASIDRGSNEQYFGPGTRLTVT.

This clone was counted a few times. The sample holds other DNA sequences that translate to the same CDR3. The chain combines TRBV5-1 with TRBJ2-1; TRBD2 might be the D (5 bases). This CDR3 has 15 amino acids. V lost 0 bases to trimming and J lost 0 bases, with 7 bases between them. CDR1 is SGHRS, CDR2 YFSETQ, per germline. CDR3 residues: CASSLVGSSYNEQFF. The DNA for the CDR3 is TGCGCCAGCAGCTTGGTAGGGAGCTCCTACAATGAGCAGTTCTTC.

As for this clone: Other DNA variants within this sample encode the same CDR3. V is TRBV7-9 and J is TRBJ2-3; no firm D call. From germline, CDR1 is SEHNR and CDR2 FQNEAQ (reference sequence). The CDR3 is 11 amino acids. Trimming removed 4 bases at V and 3 bases at J, with 2 bases between. The CDR3 is CASSSTDTQYF. CDR3 coding DNA: TGTGCCAGCAGCTCGACAGATACGCAGTATTTT.

V usage is TRBV28 and J usage is TRBJ1-2; weak D call: TRBD1 (6 bases). The V and J ends lost 3 bases and 2 bases respectively, with 16 bases between them. CDR3 length: 16 amino acids. CDR1 is MDHEN, CDR2 SYDVKM, per germline. CDR3 region: CASSFPFGGPNYGYTF. The CDR3 DNA sequence: TGTGCCAGCAGTTTCCCCTTTGGGGGGCCAAACTATGGCTACACCTTC.

The chain employs TRBV5-1 and TRBJ1-2, with TRBD1 matching 9 bases. The length of the CDR3 is 15 residues. Germline V gene sequence: CDR1 SGHRS, CDR2 YFSETQ. Unmatched junction bases numbered 7, after V lost 3 bases and J lost 4 bases. The CDR3 reads CASSYRTGEAYGYTF. The CDR3 coding sequence is TGCGCCAGCAGCTATCGGACAGGGGAAGCCTATGGCTACACCTTC. Drawing the rest from reference TRBV5-1 and TRBJ1-2, the complete variable domain is KAGVTQTPRYLIKTRGQQVTLSCSPISGHRSVSWYQQTPGQGLQFLFEYFSETQRNKGNFPGRFSGRQFSNSRSEMNVSTLELGDSALYLCASSYRTGEAYGYTFGSGTRLTVV.

This chain uses TRBV5-5 with TRBJ1-5; D is uncertain. V was clipped by 4 bases and J by 2 bases, with 10 bases between them. Germline V gene data show CDR1 as SGHKS and CDR2 as YYEKEE (reference sequence). This CDR3 has 14 residues. Written as DNA, the CDR3 is TGTGCCAGCAGCGTGGTAGGCCGCAATCAGCCCCAGCATTTT. Protein sequence: CASSVVGRNQPQHF.

V and J are TRBV18 and TRBJ2-7; D is unresolved. The CDR3 loop spans 14 amino acids. Trimming removed 3 bases from V and 0 bases from J, with 9 bases in between. The germline gives CDR1 KGHSH, CDR2 LQKENI. The CDR3 region is CASSPLGFSYEQYF. CDR3 nucleotides: TGTGCCAGCTCACCGCTCGGATTCTCCTACGAGCAGTACTTC.

The chain links TRBV15 to TRBJ2-3; D unresolved. Deletions cut 6 bases from V and 6 bases from J, with 10 bases between. The CDR3 covers 12 residues. Germline CDR1 and CDR2: LNHNV and YYDKDF (reference sequence). The CDR3 region is CATSLRRDTQYF. The CDR3 region has the DNA TGTGCCACCAGTTTACGACGGGATACGCAGTATTTT.

This chain joins TRBV5-4 and TRBJ2-5, with 9 bases that match TRBD2. V trimming: 2 bases; J trimming: 4 bases; junction bases outside the gene matches: 3. Per the germline V gene, CDR1 is SGHNT and CDR2 is YYREEE (reference sequence). The CDR3 consists of 14 residues. As DNA, the CDR3 is TGTGCCAGCAGCTTTAGCGGGAGTATAGAGACCCAGTACTTC. Its protein is CASSFSGSIETQYF.

This clone showed up just once. This sequence joins TRBV25-1 and TRBJ2-7, with TRBD2 matching 8 bases. This CDR3 spans 14 amino acids. Germline values: CDR1 MGHDK, CDR2 SYGVNS. J lost 5 bases, V lost 5 bases, and 8 bases had no gene match. CDR3 DNA: TGTGCCAGCAGTTACTCCGGGGGGGGAGACGAGCAGTACTTC. This sequence encodes CASSYSGGGDEQYF.

This rearrangement joins TRBV5-8 to TRBJ2-7, with D tentatively TRBD1 (6 bases). V was pared by 6 bases and J by 4 bases, with 23 bases between. The CDR3 covers 16 residues. Germline CDR1 is SGHTS and CDR2 is YDEGEE. For the CDR3, the DNA is TGTGCCAGCATCATGCTTGGCCGGACAGTAGCTTACGAGCAGTACTTC. It specifies CASIMLGRTVAYEQYF.

The chain recombines TRBV6-1 with TRBJ2-6, with a possible D match to TRBD1 (6 bases). Germline assignment: CDR1 MNHNS and CDR2 SASEGT. This CDR3 has 19 residues. Trimming cost V 2 bases and J 1 base, with 18 bases left between them. Written as DNA, the CDR3 is TGTGCCAGCAGTGAATTTCCGACAGGCTCTACTTCTGGGGCCAACGTCCTGACTTTC. Protein sequence: CASSEFPTGSTSGANVLTF.

The chain uses TRBV6-1 and TRBJ1-2, with a tentative D call TRBD1 (6 bases). The CDR3 runs to 13 residues. Trimming cost V 5 bases and J 2 bases, with 9 bases left between them. Germline V gives CDR1 MNHNS, CDR2 SASEGT. CDR3 protein: CASSLTGNYGYTF. In DNA, the CDR3 is TGTGCCAGCAGTCTAACAGGGAACTATGGCTACACCTTC.